Listed below are T cell receptor beta chains from one sample, sequenced in a study of OX40 agonist ivuxolimab in advanced cancers. TCRdb keeps only in-frame clones here, not all; method: immunoSEQ multiplex PCR. The data show about 31,000 clones, with 86% seen just once and around a third held by the top ten. The sample was CD4+ or CD8+ T cells sorted from blood, taken in a trial of the OX40 agonist ivuxolimab. The receptor source for this set is an adult with an advanced solid tumor such as melanoma, head and neck, liver or kidney cancer. Both conserved end residues are part of each CDR3. Fields, in order: clone size, D gene, V gene, J gene, CDR3 length, CDR3 DNA, CDR3 protein. The D gene is left open where the match is weak. Clone sizes are given selectively: once, few, many, or a class where the clone is expanded.

>-|-|TRBV7-9|TRBJ2-7|14
TGTGCCAGCATAGGCGGGACGGCCTCCTACGAGCAGTACTTC
CASIGGTASYEQYF
>-|-|TRBV10-3|TRBJ2-2|12
TGTGCCATCCCTAATCCCGCCGGGGAGCTGTTTTTT
CAIPNPAGELFF
>-|-|TRBV16|TRBJ2-7|13
TGTGCCAGCAGCCAAGGGTTACGCTACGAGCAGTACTTC
CASSQGLRYEQYF
>once|TRBD2|TRBV16|TRBJ2-1|17
TGTGCCAGCAGCCAATCGATAGCGGGAGGAACCTACAATGAGCAGTTCTTC
CASSQSIAGGTYNEQFF
>-|-|TRBV7-3|TRBJ1-2|13
TGTGCCAGCAGCTCCCGGGACCACTATGGCTACACCTTC
CASSSRDHYGYTF
>once|-|TRBV4-3|TRBJ1-1|15
TGCGCCAGCAGCCAAGATCCGGGGGCCGGCCCTGAAGCTTTCTTT
CASSQDPGAGPEAFF
>once|-|TRBV4-3|TRBJ1-3|16
TGCGCCAGCAGCCAAGATGCCGGGAGCTCTGGAAACACCATATATTTT
CASSQDAGSSGNTIYF
>-|TRBD2|TRBV5-4|TRBJ2-3|19
TGTGCCAGCAGCTTGGGACTAGCGGGAGAGAACTTACGCACAGATACGCAGTATTTT
CASSLGLAGENLRTDTQYF
>-|-|TRBV13|TRBJ1-1|13
TGTGCCAGCAGCTTACCTGCACAGGGAGAAGCTTTCTTT
CASSLPAQGEAFF
>-|-|TRBV7-3|TRBJ1-1|15
TGTGCCAGCAGCTTAGGGGGACCGGAGAACACTGAAGCTTTCTTT
CASSLGGPENTEAFF